One TCR beta chain is described in this entry. This entry belongs to a study of graft-versus-host responses after intestinal transplantation. Germline V CDR1 and CDR2: LNHDA, SQIVND (reference sequence). Trimming took off 6 bases at V and 4 bases at J, with 10 bases between the two ends. This CDR3 spans 13 amino acids. Produced via immunoSEQ multiplex PCR; TCRdb's table is partial and in-frame only. The sample contains tens of thousands of clones, about nine tenths of which appear only once. The chain combines TRBV19 with TRBJ1-5; D not certain. The sample consisted of PBMCs, taken 98 days after intestinal transplantation. The TCR sequence derives from a human patient who received an intestinal transplant, so some T cells may come from the graft donor. This chain's CDR3 is CASSRTDNQPQHF. The CDR3 DNA reads TGTGCCAGTAGCCGGACTGATAATCAGCCCCAGCATTTT.